The text below deals with one TCR beta chain. TCRdb keeps only in-frame clones here, not all; method: immunoSEQ multiplex PCR. The repertoire includes 87,000 or so clones, 92% of them detected once, and approximately 0.25% sits in the top ten. Trimming removed 5 bases from V and 6 bases from J; junction bases left unmatched: 0. The CDR3 is 12 residues long. Looked up from germline, CDR1 is MNHEY and CDR2 is SVGAGI. The sample comes from a study of technical replicates of blood from a handful of donors. J is TRBJ2-2 and V is TRBV6-5; 7 bases agree with TRBD2. The sequencing input was T cells isolated from PBMCs. The TCR was taken from a human donor in good health. CDR3 nucleotide sequence: TGTGCCAGCAGTCGGGAGGCCGGGGAGCTGTTTTTT. The encoded protein is CASSREAGELFF.